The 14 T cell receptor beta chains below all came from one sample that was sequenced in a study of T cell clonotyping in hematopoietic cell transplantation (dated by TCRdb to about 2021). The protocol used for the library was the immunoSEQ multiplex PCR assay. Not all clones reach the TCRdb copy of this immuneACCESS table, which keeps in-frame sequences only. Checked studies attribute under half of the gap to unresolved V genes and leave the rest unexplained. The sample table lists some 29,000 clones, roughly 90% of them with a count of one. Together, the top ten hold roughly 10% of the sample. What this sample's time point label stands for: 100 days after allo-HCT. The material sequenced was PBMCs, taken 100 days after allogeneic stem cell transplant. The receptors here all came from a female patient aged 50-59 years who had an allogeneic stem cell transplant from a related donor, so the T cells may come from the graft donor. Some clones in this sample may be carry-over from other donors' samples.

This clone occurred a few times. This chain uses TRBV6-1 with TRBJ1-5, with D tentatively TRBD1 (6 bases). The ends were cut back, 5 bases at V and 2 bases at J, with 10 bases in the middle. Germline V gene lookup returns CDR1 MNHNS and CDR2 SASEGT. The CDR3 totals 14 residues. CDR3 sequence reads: CASSPRGGNQPQHF. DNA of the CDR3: TGTGCCAGCAGTCCGAGGGGGGGCAATCAGCCCCAGCATTTT.

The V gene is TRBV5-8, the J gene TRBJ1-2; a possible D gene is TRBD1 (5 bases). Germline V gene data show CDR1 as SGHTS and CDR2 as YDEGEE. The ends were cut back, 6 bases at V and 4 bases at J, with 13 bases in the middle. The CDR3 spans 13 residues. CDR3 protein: CASNLGPGYGYTF. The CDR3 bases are TGTGCCAGCAACCTGGGGCCGGGCTATGGCTACACCTTC.

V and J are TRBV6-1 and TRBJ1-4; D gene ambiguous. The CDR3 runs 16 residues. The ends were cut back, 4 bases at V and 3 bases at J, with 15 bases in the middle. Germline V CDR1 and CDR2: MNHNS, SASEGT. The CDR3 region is CASSAPYGGANEKLFF. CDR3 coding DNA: TGTGCCAGCAGTGCGCCATACGGCGGGGCTAATGAAAAACTGTTTTTT.

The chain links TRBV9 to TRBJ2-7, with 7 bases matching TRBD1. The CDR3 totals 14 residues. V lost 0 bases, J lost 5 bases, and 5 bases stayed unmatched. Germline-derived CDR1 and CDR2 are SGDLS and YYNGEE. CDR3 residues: CASSVGGTVNEQYF. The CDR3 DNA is TGTGCCAGCAGCGTAGGTGGGACAGTTAACGAGCAGTACTTC.

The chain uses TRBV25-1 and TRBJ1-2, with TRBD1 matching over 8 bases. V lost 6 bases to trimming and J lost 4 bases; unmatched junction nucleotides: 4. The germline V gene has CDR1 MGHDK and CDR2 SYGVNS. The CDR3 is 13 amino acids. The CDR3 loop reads CASRTGTGYGYTF. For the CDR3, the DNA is TGTGCCAGCAGGACCGGGACAGGCTATGGCTACACCTTC.

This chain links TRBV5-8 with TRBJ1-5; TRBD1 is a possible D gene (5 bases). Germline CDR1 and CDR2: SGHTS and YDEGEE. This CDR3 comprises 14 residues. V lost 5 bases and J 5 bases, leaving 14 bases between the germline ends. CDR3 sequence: CASSPWSGDQPQHF. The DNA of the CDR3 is TGTGCCAGCAGTCCCTGGTCGGGGGATCAGCCCCAGCATTTT.

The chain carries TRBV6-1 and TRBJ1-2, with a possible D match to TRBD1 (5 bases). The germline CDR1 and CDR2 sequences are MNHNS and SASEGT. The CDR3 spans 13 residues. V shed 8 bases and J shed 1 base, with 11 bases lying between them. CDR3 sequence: CASARTFNYGYTF. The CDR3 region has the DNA TGTGCCAGCGCAAGGACATTTAACTATGGCTACACCTTC.

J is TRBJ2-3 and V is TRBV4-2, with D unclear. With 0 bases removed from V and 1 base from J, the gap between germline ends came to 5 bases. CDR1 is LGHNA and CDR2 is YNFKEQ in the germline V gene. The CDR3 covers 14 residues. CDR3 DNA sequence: TGTGCCAGCAGCCAAGATCTTCGCACAGATACGCAGTATTTT. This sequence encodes CASSQDLRTDTQYF.

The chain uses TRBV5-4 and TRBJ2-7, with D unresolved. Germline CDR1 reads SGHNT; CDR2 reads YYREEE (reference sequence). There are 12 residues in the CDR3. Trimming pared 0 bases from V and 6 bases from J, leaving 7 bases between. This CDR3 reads CASSLGPGEQYF. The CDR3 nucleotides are TGTGCCAGCAGCTTGGGCCCCGGCGAGCAGTACTTC. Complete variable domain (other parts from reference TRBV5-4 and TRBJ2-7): ETGVTQSPTHLIKTRGQQVTLRCSSQSGHNTVSWYQQALGQGPQFIFQYYREEENGRGNFPPRFSGLQFPNYSSELNVNALELDDSALYLCASSLGPGEQYFGPGTRLTVT.

The CDR3 loop is CASRHVMAGELFF. The DNA for the CDR3 is TGTGCCAGCAGACACGTGATGGCCGGGGAGCTGTTTTTT. This chain connects TRBV7-9 to TRBJ2-2; D not resolved. V was pared by 6 bases and J by 6 bases, with 11 bases between. This CDR3 spans 13 amino acids. CDR1 and CDR2 (germline): SEHNR, FQNEAQ (reference sequence).

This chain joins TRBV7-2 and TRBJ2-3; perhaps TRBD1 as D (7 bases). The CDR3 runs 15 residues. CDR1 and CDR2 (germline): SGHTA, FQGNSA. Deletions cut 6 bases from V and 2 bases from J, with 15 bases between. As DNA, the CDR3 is TGTGCCAGCAGTCCCAGGGGGGAGGACACAGATACGCAGTATTTT. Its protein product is CASSPRGEDTDTQYF.

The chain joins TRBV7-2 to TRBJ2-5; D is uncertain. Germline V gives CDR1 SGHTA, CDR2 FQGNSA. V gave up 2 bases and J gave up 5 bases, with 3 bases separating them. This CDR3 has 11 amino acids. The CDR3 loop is CASSLHETQYF. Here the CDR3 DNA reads TGTGCCAGCAGCTTACACGAGACCCAGTACTTC.

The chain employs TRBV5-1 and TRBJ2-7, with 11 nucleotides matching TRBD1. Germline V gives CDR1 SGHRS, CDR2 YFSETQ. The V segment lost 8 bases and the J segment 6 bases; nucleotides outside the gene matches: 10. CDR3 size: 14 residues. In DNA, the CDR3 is TGCGCCAGTGACCCCGGGACAGGGGGTCGCGAGCAGTACTTC. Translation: CASDPGTGGREQYF.

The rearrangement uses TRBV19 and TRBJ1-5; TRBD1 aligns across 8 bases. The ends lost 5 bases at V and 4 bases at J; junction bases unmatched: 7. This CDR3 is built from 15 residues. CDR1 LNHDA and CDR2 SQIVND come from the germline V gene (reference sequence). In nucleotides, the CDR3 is TGTGCCAGTAGTTTACAGGGGGTGGTAAATCAGCCCCAGCATTTT. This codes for CASSLQGVVNQPQHF.